The rows below give T cell receptor beta chains drawn from one sample of a study of a mutant IDH1 vaccine in newly diagnosed glioma. Their antigens remain unidentified. The data were produced by immunoSEQ multiplex PCR, yet TCRdb's version contains in-frame clones alone and is incomplete. The table has roughly 56,000 clones, more than 75% seen once. Sequencing was performed on PBMCs, taken from a glioma patient whose treatment included an IDH1 peptide vaccine. The receptors shown here come from a woman between 40 and 55 years old with glioma. Some clones in this sample may be carry-over from other donors' samples. The CDR3 runs from the conserved cysteine through the conserved F or W. D genes are given only for firm matches. Size tells how often a clone was seen (once, few, many) or the class of an expanded clone, and some rows leave it out.

cdr3_aa | cdr3_nt | clone_size | d_call | j_call | v_call
CATRGDPTYNEQFF | TGTGCCACCCGCGGGGACCCCACCTACAATGAGCAGTTCTTC | NA | NA | TRBJ2-1 | TRBV10-3
CASSRDGTELEQYF | TGTGCCAGCAGCAGAGACGGGACAGAGCTCGAGCAGTACTTC | NA | TRBD1 | TRBJ2-7 | TRBV7-2
CASSYSVGDAYGYTF | TGTGCCAGCAGTTACTCAGTTGGGGACGCCTATGGCTACACCTTC | NA | NA | TRBJ1-2 | TRBV6-5
CAWSVANYGYTF | TGTGCCTGGAGTGTAGCCAACTATGGCTACACCTTC | NA | NA | TRBJ1-2 | TRBV30
CASSFSGGSTDTQYF | TGCGCCAGCAGCTTTAGCGGGGGGAGCACAGATACGCAGTATTTT | NA | TRBD2 | TRBJ2-3 | TRBV5-1
CASSPRDRGVNTEAFF | TGTGCCAGCAGCCCCCGGGATAGGGGGGTGAACACTGAAGCTTTCTTT | NA | NA | TRBJ1-1 | TRBV7-6
CASSPRQGDEKLFF | TGCGCCAGCAGCCCCAGGCAGGGAGACGAAAAACTGTTTTTT | NA | NA | TRBJ1-4 | TRBV4-1
CASSSRQVSETQYF | TGTGCCAGCAGCTCGCGACAGGTCTCAGAGACCCAGTACTTC | NA | NA | TRBJ2-5 | TRBV5-4
CASSYSTLSSYEQYF | TGTGCCAGCAGTTACAGTACGCTGAGCTCCTACGAGCAGTACTTC | NA | NA | TRBJ2-7 | TRBV6-5
CASSPPGGRGDTQYF | TGTGCCAGCAGCCCTCCGGGGGGGCGGGGAGATACGCAGTATTTT | NA | TRBD2 | TRBJ2-3 | TRBV7-3
CSVETRLGNTIYF | TGCAGCGTTGAAACCAGGCTTGGAAACACCATATATTTT | NA | NA | TRBJ1-3 | TRBV29-1
CASGTGVDNEQFF | TGTGCCAGCGGGACAGGGGTGGACAATGAGCAGTTCTTC | once | TRBD1 | TRBJ2-1 | TRBV9
CASSLRGSNQPQHF | TGTGCCAGCAGTTTAAGGGGCAGCAATCAGCCCCAGCATTTT | NA | NA | TRBJ1-5 | TRBV27
CASSLVGTKRETQYF | TGCGCCAGCAGCTTGGTGGGAACCAAAAGGGAGACCCAGTACTTC | once | NA | TRBJ2-5 | TRBV5-1
CSVASGMNTEAFF | TGCAGCGTTGCTTCAGGTATGAACACTGAAGCTTTCTTT | NA | NA | TRBJ1-1 | TRBV29-1
CASSDSGGGEQFF | TGTGCCAGCAGTGACTCGGGGGGCGGGGAGCAGTTCTTC | NA | NA | TRBJ2-1 | TRBV6-4
CATSRGDNMNTEAFF | TGTGCCACCAGCAGAGGAGATAATATGAACACTGAAGCTTTCTTT | NA | NA | TRBJ1-1 | TRBV15
CASSQTLAYEQYF | TGCGCCAGCAGCCAAACACTAGCCTACGAGCAGTACTTC | NA | NA | TRBJ2-7 | TRBV4-3
CASSHPRGRESYEQYF | TGTGCCAGCAGCCACCCGCGGGGCAGGGAGAGCTACGAGCAGTACTTC | once | NA | TRBJ2-7 | TRBV7-9
CASSLMAGTYEQYF | TGTGCCAGCAGCTTAATGGCGGGAACCTACGAGCAGTACTTC | few | NA | TRBJ2-7 | TRBV11-2
CASSLGDSEAFF | TGTGCCAGCAGCTTAGGTGACAGTGAAGCTTTCTTT | NA | NA | TRBJ1-1 | TRBV7-8
CASSYAGTTKNTEAFF | TGTGCCAGCAGTTACGCGGGGACCACAAAGAACACTGAAGCTTTCTTT | NA | NA | TRBJ1-1 | TRBV6-5
CASSPPGTEAFF | TGTGCCAGCAGCCCCCCAGGCACTGAAGCTTTCTTT | NA | NA | TRBJ1-1 | TRBV5-4
CASSPDRGRETQYF | TGTGCCAGCAGCCCCGACAGGGGGCGAGAGACCCAGTACTTC | NA | TRBD1 | TRBJ2-5 | TRBV7-9
CASSVVAAGYGYTF | TGTGCCAGCAGCGTAGTGGCCGCCGGGTATGGCTACACCTTC | NA | NA | TRBJ1-2 | TRBV9
CASSVGLGMGSEQYF | TGTGCCAGCAGCGTCGGTCTGGGAATGGGCAGCGAGCAGTACTTC | NA | NA | TRBJ2-7 | TRBV4-2
CAWSGQMNTEAFF | TGTGCCTGGAGTGGGCAGATGAACACTGAAGCTTTCTTT | few | NA | TRBJ1-1 | TRBV30
CASSHRTGKGYGYTF | TGCGCCAGCAGCCATCGGACAGGGAAAGGCTATGGCTACACCTTC | NA | TRBD1 | TRBJ1-2 | TRBV4-1
CASSEDPESYEQYF | TGTGCCAGCAGTGAGGACCCGGAAAGCTACGAGCAGTACTTC | NA | NA | TRBJ2-7 | TRBV2
CASSVLPGQGWTNEKLFF | TGTGCCAGTAGTGTATTACCGGGACAGGGCTGGACTAATGAAAAACTGTTTTTT | NA | TRBD1 | TRBJ1-4 | TRBV19
CASSSAGASEKLFF | TGTGCCAGCAGTTCTGCAGGGGCATCTGAAAAACTGTTTTTT | NA | NA | TRBJ1-4 | TRBV7-9
CASSERGGITEAFF | TGCGCCAGCAGTGAGAGAGGGGGCATCACTGAAGCTTTCTTT | once | TRBD1 | TRBJ1-1 | TRBV10-2
CASSLYRGTEAFF | TGTGCCAGCAGCTTATACAGGGGAACAGAAGCTTTCTTT | NA | TRBD1 | TRBJ1-1 | TRBV7-3
CASSSMGHQRDTLYEQYF | TGTGCCAGCAGCTCAATGGGGCACCAGAGGGACACCCTTTACGAGCAGTACTTC | NA | NA | TRBJ2-7 | TRBV7-6
CATSRAQSGDTHSNQPQHF | TGTGCCACCAGCAGAGCCCAGTCGGGGGACACCCATAGCAATCAGCCCCAGCATTTT | NA | NA | TRBJ1-5 | TRBV15
CASSPRQRGSSTDTQYF | TGCGCCAGCAGCCCCCGACAGCGGGGCTCTAGCACAGATACGCAGTATTTT | NA | TRBD2 | TRBJ2-3 | TRBV5-1
CSAGQGSGNTIYF | TGCAGCGCCGGACAGGGCTCTGGAAACACCATATATTTT | NA | TRBD1 | TRBJ1-3 | TRBV29-1
CASSQDRAYNQPQHF | TGCGCCAGCAGCCAAGATCGAGCCTACAATCAGCCCCAGCATTTT | NA | NA | TRBJ1-5 | TRBV4-3
CASSSLGRVNTGELFF | TGTGCCAGCAGCTCACTGGGCAGGGTAAACACCGGGGAGCTGTTTTTT | once | NA | TRBJ2-2 | TRBV7-6
CASSPGVNKNIQYF | TGTGCCAGCTCACCAGGGGTTAACAAAAACATTCAGTACTTC | NA | NA | TRBJ2-4 | TRBV18
CASSEGYRRNTEAFF | TGTGCCAGCAGTGAGGGATATAGAAGGAACACTGAAGCTTTCTTT | few | NA | TRBJ1-1 | TRBV6-1
CASSFGLNTEAFF | TGTGCCAGCAGCTTTGGGCTGAACACTGAAGCTTTCTTT | once | NA | TRBJ1-1 | TRBV7-9
CASSLRLSGRADTEAFF | TGTGCCAGCAGCTTAAGATTAAGTGGCAGGGCAGATACTGAAGCTTTCTTT | NA | NA | TRBJ1-1 | TRBV7-2
CASRLGTTHQPQHF | TGTGCCAGTAGATTGGGGACAACCCATCAGCCCCAGCATTTT | NA | NA | TRBJ1-5 | TRBV19
CATSRRGPNEQFF | TGTGCCACCAGCCGAAGGGGGCCCAATGAGCAGTTCTTC | NA | TRBD1 | TRBJ2-1 | TRBV15
CASSPAGRSYNEQFF | TGTGCCAGCAGCCCGGCGGGGCGCTCCTACAATGAGCAGTTCTTC | NA | NA | TRBJ2-1 | TRBV5-6
CASSGTGTGELFF | TGTGCCAGCAGTGGCACTGGGACCGGGGAGCTGTTTTTT | NA | NA | TRBJ2-2 | TRBV25-1
CASSDPGLGTGELFF | TGTGCCAGCAGTGACCCAGGGCTCGGGACCGGGGAGCTGTTTTTT | few | NA | TRBJ2-2 | TRBV2
CAWSVLAGGRQETQYF | TGTGCCTGGAGTGTACTTGCGGGGGGCCGACAAGAGACCCAGTACTTC | NA | TRBD2 | TRBJ2-5 | TRBV30
CARSLGPPTVVYSNQPQHF | TGTGCCAGAAGCTTGGGACCCCCGACGGTTGTTTATAGCAATCAGCCCCAGCATTTT | NA | NA | TRBJ1-5 | TRBV5-3
CASSIQGAANEKLFF | TGTGCCAGTAGTATACAGGGTGCGGCTAATGAAAAACTGTTTTTT | NA | NA | TRBJ1-4 | TRBV19
CASTNPGRNNYGYTF | TGTGCCAGCACCAACCCGGGACGGAATAACTATGGCTACACCTTC | NA | NA | TRBJ1-2 | TRBV5-6
CASVPPKGFGGNEQYF | TGTGCCAGCGTCCCCCCGAAAGGGTTCGGCGGGAACGAGCAGTACTTC | NA | NA | TRBJ2-7 | TRBV2
CASSQDPETEAFF | TGCGCCAGCAGCCAAGATCCCGAGACTGAAGCTTTCTTT | NA | NA | TRBJ1-1 | TRBV4-3
CASSDRPGGYTF | TGTGCCAGCAGTGATCGGCCTGGCGGCTACACCTTC | NA | NA | TRBJ1-2 | TRBV9
CASSLGQGTDTQYF | TGTGCCAGCAGCTTAGGGCAGGGAACAGATACGCAGTATTTT | NA | NA | TRBJ2-3 | TRBV7-3
CASSQRGSGTDTQYF | TGTGCCAGCAGCCAGCGGGGATCGGGCACAGATACGCAGTATTTT | NA | TRBD2 | TRBJ2-3 | TRBV9
CASSEAAEAFF | TGTGCCAGCAGTGAGGCAGCTGAAGCTTTCTTT | few | NA | TRBJ1-1 | TRBV6-1
CASSQVEGNQPQHF | TGCGCCAGCAGCCAAGTTGAGGGGAATCAGCCCCAGCATTTT | NA | NA | TRBJ1-5 | TRBV4-1
CASSAGAGTDTQYF | TGTGCCAGCAGTGCCGGGGCGGGCACAGATACGCAGTATTTT | NA | NA | TRBJ2-3 | TRBV6-5